Listed below are T cell receptor beta chains from one sample, sequenced in a study of blood T cell repertoires in COVID-19. The method was immunoSEQ multiplex PCR; TCRdb's version includes in-frame clones alone and lacks a portion of them. Of about 58,000 clones in the sample, over 75% were seen once. What was sequenced was peripheral blood. The receptors originated from a woman aged 55-69 years with active COVID-19. CDR3s include the opening cysteine and the closing phenylalanine or tryptophan. The order of the fields is J gene, V gene, CDR3 protein.

J: TRBJ1-6
V: TRBV3-1/TRBV3-2
CDR3: CASSQGGLISSPLHF

J: TRBJ2-7
V: TRBV15
CDR3: CATSRPGLIHEQYF

J: TRBJ2-4
V: TRBV6-5
CDR3: CASRRDLVAKNIQYF

J: TRBJ2-4
V: TRBV5-8
CDR3: CANQGTKNIQYF

J: TRBJ1-5
V: TRBV19
CDR3: CASSAGQVTGQPQHF

J: TRBJ2-1
V: TRBV6-5
CDR3: CASSKGTRADNEQFF

J: TRBJ2-4
V: TRBV6-6
CDR3: CASTGQARAKNIQYF

J: TRBJ2-3
V: TRBV19
CDR3: CASSRAGGVLDTQYF

J: TRBJ1-1
V: TRBV18
CDR3: CASSPGQKLTEAFF

J: TRBJ2-7
V: TRBV7-8
CDR3: CASSTDRTYEQYF

J: TRBJ2-3
V: TRBV12-3/TRBV12-4
CDR3: CASSPGDTQYF

J: TRBJ2-7
V: TRBV9
CDR3: CASSVEPLGVGSYEQYF

J: TRBJ1-4
V: TRBV28
CDR3: CASSNRALNEKLFF

J: TRBJ2-2
V: TRBV11-3
CDR3: CASSLRTWGGGTGELFF

J: TRBJ1-3
V: TRBV3-1/TRBV3-2
CDR3: CASSQGTGGGGNTIYF

J: TRBJ2-5
V: TRBV7-9
CDR3: CASNSSPGLAGGPGETQYF

J: TRBJ2-1
V: TRBV5-1
CDR3: CASSLGTSGGVTYNEQFF

J: TRBJ1-2
V: TRBV19
CDR3: CASSIVPRYGYTF

J: TRBJ2-3
V: TRBV5-6
CDR3: CASSLGDTQYF

J: TRBJ2-1
V: TRBV2
CDR3: CASIANSGGGYEQFF

J: TRBJ2-3
V: TRBV6-1
CDR3: CASSELVGGTDTQYF

J: TRBJ2-5
V: TRBV3-1/TRBV3-2
CDR3: CASSARGGSETQYF

J: TRBJ2-5
V: TRBV5-1
CDR3: CASFAGGGAGGETQYF

J: TRBJ2-3
V: TRBV7-6
CDR3: CASSLEAGGAIDTQYF

J: TRBJ2-7
V: TRBV7-9
CDR3: CASSLSPVGRWDYEQYF

J: TRBJ1-5
V: TRBV5-1
CDR3: CASSLGGVSNQPQHF

J: TRBJ2-2
V: TRBV5-5
CDR3: CASSPGTGFAGELFF

J: TRBJ2-7
V: TRBV4-2
CDR3: CASSQDKRSGYEQYF

J: TRBJ1-1
V: TRBV11-1
CDR3: CASRPNRVANTEAFF

J: TRBJ2-7
V: TRBV6-5
CDR3: CASSLSTQGSEQYF

J: TRBJ2-7
V: TRBV21-1
CDR3: CASSHSGGPYEQYF

J: TRBJ2-1
V: TRBV9
CDR3: CASSASGGALDEQFF

J: TRBJ2-1
V: TRBV7-3
CDR3: CASSSAGGSYNEQFF

J: TRBJ2-5
V: TRBV11-2
CDR3: CASSHGTITRETQYF

J: TRBJ1-2
V: TRBV3-1/TRBV3-2
CDR3: CASSLGTGEGYYGYTF

J: TRBJ1-1
V: TRBV7-2
CDR3: CASSLGTMNTEAFF

J: TRBJ1-4
V: TRBV5-1
CDR3: CASTFGTTNEKLFF

J: TRBJ1-2
V: TRBV9
CDR3: CASSPRDRGFYGYTF

J: TRBJ2-7
V: TRBV4-3
CDR3: CASSQEDRGGEQYF

J: TRBJ1-1
V: TRBV5-1
CDR3: CASSLGTANTEAFF

J: TRBJ2-5
V: TRBV6-5
CDR3: CASSQGQGRGETQYF

J: TRBJ1-1
V: TRBV29-1
CDR3: CSVATGTTEAFF

J: TRBJ2-3
V: TRBV9
CDR3: CASSVGGGTPTDTQYF

J: TRBJ2-3
V: TRBV14
CDR3: CASSLGASGDYTDTQYF

J: TRBJ1-4
V: TRBV5-1
CDR3: CASSLSTNSAEKLFF

J: TRBJ1-1
V: TRBV6-5
CDR3: CASSRGGRGTEAFF

J: TRBJ2-1
V: TRBV9
CDR3: CASSVEVLGGGDYNEQFF

J: TRBJ1-5
V: TRBV4-2
CDR3: CASSQDGEGNQPQHF

J: TRBJ1-4
V: TRBV12-5
CDR3: CASGARGRNEKLFF

J: TRBJ2-3
V: TRBV10-3
CDR3: CAISEGFGPSGTDTQYF

J: TRBJ2-7
V: TRBV20-1
CDR3: CSASSLPRYEQYF

J: TRBJ1-1
V: TRBV7-9
CDR3: CASSPIGTEAFF

J: TRBJ1-3
V: TRBV4-2
CDR3: CASSQDRTVKGNTIYF

J: TRBJ1-6
V: TRBV6-5
CDR3: CASSYLDRDLNSPLHF

J: TRBJ1-1
V: TRBV6-6
CDR3: CASSYPGNTEAFF

J: TRBJ2-2
V: TRBV5-5
CDR3: CASSLADYRGSPDTGELFF

J: TRBJ1-2
V: TRBV6-5
CDR3: CASSNRDRIYGYTF

J: TRBJ1-6
V: TRBV5-1
CDR3: CASSLAGYNSPLHF

J: TRBJ1-5
V: TRBV30
CDR3: CAWTTGQLNQPQHF